The clone carrying this T cell receptor beta chain was seen only a few times. What it recognizes is unknown. J gave up 7 bases and V 6 bases, and 5 bases lay outside the gene matches. The V gene's germline CDR1 is MGHDK and CDR2 SYGVNS. The CDR3 runs to 14 residues. The source of the sample is a study of beta chain features in type 1 diabetes. About the research overall: Age, gender and cell yields were alike across patients and healthy donors.

The study, taken as a whole, reports: Naive, central memory and Treg TCRB repertoires appeared more alike in patients than in healthy donors. All four CD4+ subsets from Type 1 diabetes patients carried moderately but significantly shorter TCRB CDR3s.

Every isolated RNA sample was fully reverse transcribed, so sequencing captured expressed TCRB transcripts. The table came from immunoSEQ multiplex PCR; TCRdb's copy has only in-frame clones and leaves some out. Found here are some 400,000 clones, roughly 16% of them singletons; the top ten hold under 0.02%. Central memory, naive, regulatory and stem cell-like memory CD4+ cells were sorted by CD45RO/CCR7/CD25/CD127/CD95/CD27. Sequenced sample: naive CD4+ T cells from blood. J is TRBJ2-7 and V is TRBV25-1; 14 nucleotides align to TRBD2. The TCR originated in a woman under 30 in good health. CDR3 sequence reads: CASRTSGRAYEQYF. The CDR3 DNA sequence: TGTGCCAGCAGGACTAGCGGGAGGGCTTATGAGCAGTACTTC.